This TCR beta chain comes out of a study of blood T cells in healthy people across ages. Study-level background: About one barcoded beta molecule per two T cells was the capture yield of template switching. Findings and limits, study-wide: Compared with aged donors, long-lived donors showed fewer expanded clones, suggesting selection.

Of note for this clonotype: Its antigen is undetermined.

Total RNA extracted from each sample amounted to at least 5.5 micrograms. A second about 6 to 12 cycle PCR used barcoded and J-beta primers. Via MiXCR, TCRdb re-called the 5' RACE reads, giving one row per CDR3 protein. Found here are around 1,500,000 distinct CDR3 sequences, 28% of them singletons; the top ten hold over 7%. CDR1 is SNHLY and CDR2 is FYNNEI in the germline V gene. Unmatched junction bases numbered 7, after V lost 5 bases and J lost 4 bases. This CDR3 is built from 16 residues. The sequenced material came from blood. The gene calls are TRBV2 and TRBJ2-1; 11 positions agree with TRBD2. The TCR sequence derives from a woman in her thirties in good health. DNA for the CDR3: TGTGCCAGCAGTCCCCCGACTAGCGGGGATTACAATGAGCAGTTCTTC. Translating it yields CASSPPTSGDYNEQFF.